This passage covers 21 T cell receptor beta chains from one sample sequenced in a study of blood T cell repertoires in COVID-19. Clones were read by immunoSEQ multiplex PCR, and TCRdb kept only the in-frame ones, dropping some. Here the sample spans a few hundred thousand clones, around 90% being singletons. The sample taken for sequencing was peripheral blood. These receptors were obtained from a woman between 50 and 59 years old with COVID-19, enrolled during active disease.

The chain employs TRBV11-3 and TRBJ2-2, with 11 bases identical to TRBD2. Germline CDR1 SGHNT, CDR2 YENEEA. The CDR3 is made up of 17 amino acids. Losses at the gene ends were 1 base for V and 6 bases for J; bases not matched to a gene: 7. The CDR3 is CASSLGTSGSTPGELFF. In nucleotides, the CDR3 is TGTGCCAGCAGCTTAGGCACTAGCGGGAGTACCCCCGGGGAGCTGTTTTTT.

The rearrangement uses TRBV18 and TRBJ1-5, with 7 bases fitting TRBD1. This CDR3 is built from 14 residues. Trimming took 6 bases from V and 5 from J; bases not matched to a gene: 7. Germline V gene data show CDR1 as KGHSH and CDR2 as LQKENI. The CDR3 sequence: CASSLDRPDQPQHF. In DNA form, the CDR3 reads TGTGCCAGCTCGCTGGACAGGCCGGATCAGCCCCAGCATTTT.

J is TRBJ2-2 and V is TRBV7-9, with a weak D call TRBD2 (6 bases). The CDR3 is made up of 16 amino acids. The germline CDR1 and CDR2 sequences are SEHNR and FQNEAQ (reference sequence). Trimming shortened V by 6 bases and J by 6 bases, and 20 bases separated the two germline ends. Here the CDR3 reads CASSQLQPGDPGELFF. DNA for the CDR3: TGTGCCAGCAGTCAACTCCAGCCGGGAGATCCCGGGGAGCTGTTTTTT.

The genes are TRBV11-2 and TRBJ2-7, with a possible D match to TRBD2 (5 bases). CDR1 SGHAT and CDR2 FQNNGV come from the germline V gene. There are 14 residues in the CDR3. The V end lost 6 bases, the J end lost 2 bases, and 14 bases lay between the germline ends. CDR3 sequence reads: CASRSAGIAYEQYF. Here the CDR3 DNA reads TGTGCCAGCAGGTCGGCCGGGATAGCCTACGAGCAGTACTTC. The variable domain in full, with the rest retrieved from reference TRBV11-2 and TRBJ2-7, is EAGVAQSPRYKIIEKRQSVAFWCNPISGHATLYWYQQILGQGPKLLIQFQNNGVVDDSQLPKDRFSAERLKGVDSTLKIQPAKLEDSAVYLCASRSAGIAYEQYFGPGTRLTVT.

This chain connects TRBV7-2 to TRBJ1-5; 8 positions agree with TRBD1. The CDR3 loop spans 14 amino acids. V lost 5 bases and J lost 8; bases outside the gene matches: 8. Per germline, CDR1 SGHTA and CDR2 FQGNSA. CDR3 bases: TGTGCCAGCAGCCCGCGGACAGGGATGGAGCCCCAGCATTTT. Its translation: CASSPRTGMEPQHF.

The genes are TRBV24-1 and TRBJ2-2; 9 nucleotides line up with TRBD1. Germline lookup yields CDR1 KGHDR and CDR2 SFDVKD. The V segment lost 4 bases and the J segment 4 bases; nucleotides outside the gene matches: 6. This CDR3 spans 16 amino acids. CDR3 residues: CATSDRGTGSTGELFF. The CDR3 nucleotides are TGTGCCACCAGTGACCGTGGGACAGGGAGCACCGGGGAGCTGTTTTTT.

The gene calls are TRBV30 and TRBJ2-7; 10 nucleotides agree with TRBD2. Trimming at V came to 1 base and at J to 2 bases, leaving 2 bases not matched to a gene. This CDR3 contains 14 residues. Germline CDR1 reads GTSNPN; CDR2 reads SVGIG (reference sequence). The CDR3 region has the DNA TGTGCCTGGAGTGAGGGACTAGCGCCCTACGAGCAGTACTTC. Protein: CAWSEGLAPYEQYF.

This chain links TRBV7-9 with TRBJ1-2; the match to TRBD1 covers 7 bases. The CDR3 extends over 13 amino acids. V trimming: 5 bases; J trimming: 10 bases; junction bases outside the gene matches: 10. Germline CDR1 reads SEHNR; CDR2 reads FQNEAQ (reference sequence). CDR3 DNA: TGTGCCAGCAGCGCGCCCGGGACAGTCATCTACACCTTC. Protein product: CASSAPGTVIYTF.

The V gene is TRBV7-3, the J gene TRBJ1-1, with D perhaps matching TRBD1 (5 bases). CDR1 is SGHTA, CDR2 FQGTGA, per germline. CDR3 size: 14 residues. Trimming left V 5 bases short and J 1 base short, with 11 bases between. The CDR3 DNA reads TGTGCCAGCAGCCCAGGGCCGGGGAACACTGAAGCTTTCTTT. Its protein product is CASSPGPGNTEAFF.

V and J are TRBV24-1 and TRBJ1-2, with TRBD1 matching over 8 bases. V shed 4 bases and J 8 bases; nucleotides not matched to a gene: 5. This CDR3 has 13 amino acids. The germline V gene has CDR1 KGHDR and CDR2 SFDVKD. This CDR3 reads CATSERQGRGYTF. DNA of the CDR3: TGTGCCACCAGTGAACGACAGGGGCGAGGCTACACCTTC.

This clone came up once. V and J are TRBV5-1 and TRBJ2-7; 7 nucleotides agree with TRBD1. V shed 1 base, J shed 1 base, and the junction held 5 bases outside the gene matches. Germline CDR1 is SGHRS and CDR2 is YFSETQ. The CDR3 consists of 15 residues. CDR3 nucleotides: TGCGCCAGCAGCTTGTTTCCGACAGGGTCCTACGAGCAGTACTTC. It yields the protein CASSLFPTGSYEQYF.

The chain employs TRBV29-1 and TRBJ1-1, with 8 bases identical to TRBD1. J gave up 10 bases and V 6 bases, and 10 bases lay outside the gene matches. The CDR3 has 12 amino acids. In germline, CDR1 is SQVTM, CDR2 ANQGSEA. The CDR3 bases are TGCAGCGTGAGGGGACAGGACGAAGGAGCTTTCTTT. Translated, it gives CSVRGQDEGAFF.

This clone was seen only once. CDR3 sequence reads: CASRKGDRASANEKLFF. DNA of the CDR3: TGTGCCAGTAGGAAAGGGGACAGGGCTTCAGCTAATGAAAAACTGTTTTTT. This chain joins TRBV19 and TRBJ1-4; 9 nucleotides line up with TRBD1. V gave up 6 bases and J gave up 3 bases; unmatched junction bases: 11. This CDR3 spans 17 amino acids. Looked up from germline, CDR1 is LNHDA and CDR2 is SQIVND (reference sequence).

V and J are TRBV11-2 and TRBJ2-7; 15 bases line up with TRBD2. V gave up 5 bases and J gave up 6 bases; unmatched junction bases: 14. There are 18 residues in the CDR3. Germline V gene data show CDR1 as SGHAT and CDR2 as FQNNGV. The CDR3 DNA reads TGTGCCAGCAGCCAGCGGCGGGGACTAGCGGGAGGACAGAGCGAGCAGTACTTC. Translation gives CASSQRRGLAGGQSEQYF.

The chain couples TRBV11-1 to TRBJ1-2; 8 positions agree with TRBD1. CDR1 and CDR2 (germline): SGHAT, FQDESV (reference sequence). The CDR3 runs to 13 residues. V gave up 3 bases and J gave up 8 bases; unmatched junction bases: 5. The CDR3 nucleotides read TGTGCCAGCAGCTTCCTAACAGGGGGAGGCTACACCTTC. Translated, it gives CASSFLTGGGYTF.

The CDR3 bases are TGTGCCAGCAGGGACAGGGGGACGTCCCCGAACACTGAAGCTTTCTTT. As protein: CASRDRGTSPNTEAFF. The J gene is TRBJ1-1, the V gene TRBV2; 10 bases line up with TRBD1. Looked up from germline, CDR1 is SNHLY and CDR2 is FYNNEI. V trimming: 6 bases; J trimming: 1 base; junction bases outside the gene matches: 8. There are 16 residues in the CDR3. The entire variable domain, with the rest obtained from reference TRBV2 and TRBJ1-1, is as follows: EPEVTQTPSHQVTQMGQEVILRCVPISNHLYFYWYRQILGQKVEFLVSFYNNEISEKSEIFDDQFSVERPDGSNFTLKIRSTKLEDSAMYFCASRDRGTSPNTEAFFGQGTRLTVV.

This clone has a single count. The V and J genes are TRBV10-3 and TRBJ1-1; D gene unclear. Trimming pared 8 bases from V and 1 base from J, leaving 11 bases between. CDR1 and CDR2 from the germline V gene are ENHRY and SYGVKD. The CDR3 has 13 residues. The CDR3 protein is CAISKAANTEAFF. The DNA of the CDR3 is TGTGCCATCTCGAAGGCGGCGAACACTGAAGCTTTCTTT.

This sequence joins TRBV6-5 and TRBJ2-2; 7 nucleotides align to TRBD2. There are 14 residues in the CDR3. Trimming at V came to 7 bases and at J to 6 bases, leaving 8 bases not matched to a gene. Germline CDR1 MNHEY, CDR2 SVGAGI. Here the CDR3 reads CASNRDYSAGELFF. Written as DNA, the CDR3 is TGTGCCAGCAACCGGGACTACTCAGCCGGGGAGCTGTTTTTT.

V gene TRBV5-1 combines with J gene TRBJ2-3; the D is unclear. V lost 4 bases and J 2 bases, leaving 8 bases between the germline ends. There are 13 residues in the CDR3. The germline CDR1 and CDR2 sequences are SGHRS and YFSETQ. DNA of the CDR3: TGCGCCAGCAGCCCCAGATACACAGATACGCAGTATTTT. This translates into CASSPRYTDTQYF.

This chain links TRBV6-2 or TRBV6-3 with TRBJ1-4; D perhaps matches TRBD1 (5 bases). Germline values: CDR1 MNHEY, CDR2 SVGEGT. The CDR3 is made up of 15 amino acids. V lost 2 bases to trimming and J lost 6 bases, with 13 bases between them. CDR3 region: CASSYGAVDDEKLFF. CDR3 in DNA: TGTGCCAGCAGTTACGGGGCGGTGGATGATGAAAAACTGTTTTTT.

The chain uses TRBV6-5 and TRBJ2-5, with TRBD2 matching over 10 bases. The CDR3 is made up of 15 amino acids. Germline CDR1 is MNHEY and CDR2 is SVGAGI. With V trimmed by 5 bases and J by 2 bases, 5 bases remained unmatched. The CDR3 nucleotides read TGTGCCAGCAGTCTAGCGGGAGCGGGTCAAGAGACCCAGTACTTC. As protein: CASSLAGAGQETQYF.